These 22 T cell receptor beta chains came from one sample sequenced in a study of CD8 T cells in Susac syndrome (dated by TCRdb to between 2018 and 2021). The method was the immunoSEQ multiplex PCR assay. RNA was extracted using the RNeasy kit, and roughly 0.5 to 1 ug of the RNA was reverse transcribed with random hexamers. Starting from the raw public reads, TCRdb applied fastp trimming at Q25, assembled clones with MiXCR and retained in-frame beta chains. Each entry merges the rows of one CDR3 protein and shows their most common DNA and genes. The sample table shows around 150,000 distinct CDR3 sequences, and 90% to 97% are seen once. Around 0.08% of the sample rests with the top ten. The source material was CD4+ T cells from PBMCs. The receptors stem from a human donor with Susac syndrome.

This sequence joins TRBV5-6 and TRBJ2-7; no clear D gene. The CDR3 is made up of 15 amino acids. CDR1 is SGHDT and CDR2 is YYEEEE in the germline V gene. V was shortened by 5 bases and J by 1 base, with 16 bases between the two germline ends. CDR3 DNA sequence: TGTGCCAGCAGGTTCGGCCGCGCGGCTTCCTACGAGCAGTACTTC. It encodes CASRFGRAASYEQYF. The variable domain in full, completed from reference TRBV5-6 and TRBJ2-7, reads DAGVTQSPTHLIKTRGQQVTLRCSPKSGHDTVSWYQQALGQGPQFIFQYYEEEERQRGNFPDRFSGHQFPNYSSELNVNALLLGDSALYLCASRFGRAASYEQYFGPGTRLTVT.

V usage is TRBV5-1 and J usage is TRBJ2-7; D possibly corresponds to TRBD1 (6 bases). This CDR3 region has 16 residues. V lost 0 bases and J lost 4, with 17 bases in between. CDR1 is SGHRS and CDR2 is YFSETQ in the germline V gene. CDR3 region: CASSLAQTGDAYEQYF. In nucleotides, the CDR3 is TGCGCCAGCAGCTTGGCCCAGACAGGAGATGCATACGAGCAGTACTTC.

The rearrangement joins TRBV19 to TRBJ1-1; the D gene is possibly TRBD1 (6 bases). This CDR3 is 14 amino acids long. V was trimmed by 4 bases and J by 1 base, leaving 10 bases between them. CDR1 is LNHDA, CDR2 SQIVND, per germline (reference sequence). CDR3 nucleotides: TGTGCCAGTAGTAACGTGGACAGGAACACTGAAGCTTTCTTT. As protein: CASSNVDRNTEAFF.

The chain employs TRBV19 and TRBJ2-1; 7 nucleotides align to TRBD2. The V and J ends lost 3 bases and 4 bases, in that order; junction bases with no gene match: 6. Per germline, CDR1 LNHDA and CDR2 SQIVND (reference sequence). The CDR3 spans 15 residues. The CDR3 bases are TGTGCCAGTAGTATCCCCGGACTAGGATACAATGAGCAGTTCTTC. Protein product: CASSIPGLGYNEQFF. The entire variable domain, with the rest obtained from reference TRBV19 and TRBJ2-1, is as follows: DGGITQSPKYLFRKEGQNVTLSCEQNLNHDAMYWYRQDPGQGLRLIYYSQIVNDFQKGDIAEGYSVSREKKESFPLTVTSAQKNPTAFYLCASSIPGLGYNEQFFGPGTRLTVL.

CDR3 in amino acids: CAWRTGGIDTQYF. The CDR3 coding sequence is TGTGCCTGGAGAACGGGCGGGATAGATACGCAGTATTTT. The V gene is TRBV30, the J gene TRBJ2-3; possibly TRBD2 for D (6 bases). V was cut by 3 bases and J by 5 bases, with 12 bases left in between. Germline CDR1 is GTSNPN and CDR2 is SVGIG (reference sequence). The CDR3 length is 13 residues. Full variable domain (remainder filled in from reference TRBV30 and TRBJ2-3): SQTIHQWPATLVQPVGSPLSLECTVEGTSNPNLYWYRQAAGRGLQLLFYSVGIGQISSEVPQNLSASRPQDRQFILSSKKLLLSDSGFYLCAWRTGGIDTQYFGPGTRLTVL.

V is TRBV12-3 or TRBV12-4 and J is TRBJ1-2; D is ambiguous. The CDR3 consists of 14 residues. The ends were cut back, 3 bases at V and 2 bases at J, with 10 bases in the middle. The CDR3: CASSLMGVNYGYTF. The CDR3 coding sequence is TGTGCCAGCAGTTTGATGGGCGTAAACTATGGCTACACCTTC.

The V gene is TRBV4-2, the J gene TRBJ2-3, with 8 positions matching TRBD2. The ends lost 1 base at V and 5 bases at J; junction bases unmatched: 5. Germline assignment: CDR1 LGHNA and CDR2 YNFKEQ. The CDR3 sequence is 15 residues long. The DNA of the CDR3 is TGTGCCAGCAGCCAAGGGCGGGGGGCCGTAGATACGCAGTATTTT. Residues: CASSQGRGAVDTQYF.

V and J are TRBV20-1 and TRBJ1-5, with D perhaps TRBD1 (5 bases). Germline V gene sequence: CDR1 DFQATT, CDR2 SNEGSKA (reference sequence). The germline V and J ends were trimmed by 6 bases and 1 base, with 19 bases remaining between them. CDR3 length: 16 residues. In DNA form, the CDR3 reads TGCAGTGCGAGGAATTTTCAGGGAGGCAGCAATCAGCCCCAGCATTTT. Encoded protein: CSARNFQGGSNQPQHF.

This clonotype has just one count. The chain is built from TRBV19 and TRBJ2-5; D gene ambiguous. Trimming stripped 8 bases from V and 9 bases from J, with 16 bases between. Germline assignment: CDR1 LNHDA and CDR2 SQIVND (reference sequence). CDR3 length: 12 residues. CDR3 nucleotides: TGTGCCAGTGGCCTCCGAGACAACCCCCAGTACTTC. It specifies CASGLRDNPQYF.

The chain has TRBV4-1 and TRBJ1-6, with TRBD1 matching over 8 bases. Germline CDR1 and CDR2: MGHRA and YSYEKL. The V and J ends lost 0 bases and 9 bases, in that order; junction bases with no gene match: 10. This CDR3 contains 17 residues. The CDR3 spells CASSQDYKDRGTSPLHF. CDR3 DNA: TGCGCCAGCAGCCAAGATTATAAAGACAGGGGAACTTCACCCCTCCACTTT.

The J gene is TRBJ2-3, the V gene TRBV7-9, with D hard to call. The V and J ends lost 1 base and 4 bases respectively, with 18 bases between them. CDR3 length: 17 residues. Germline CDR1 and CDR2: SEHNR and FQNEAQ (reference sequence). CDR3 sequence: CASSLGNSQTTADTQYF. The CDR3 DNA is TGTGCCAGCAGCTTAGGGAACAGCCAAACGACGGCAGATACGCAGTATTTT.

This CDR3 reads CASSFGKGYEQYF. For the CDR3, the DNA is TGTGCCAGCAGCTTCGGGAAAGGCTACGAGCAGTACTTC. The chain uses TRBV7-7 and TRBJ2-7; possibly TRBD2 for D (5 bases). The ends were cut back, 3 bases at V and 3 bases at J, with 9 bases in the middle. CDR3 length: 13 amino acids. Germline values: CDR1 SSHAT, CDR2 FNYEAQ (reference sequence). Using reference TRBV7-7 and TRBJ2-7 for the parts outside the CDR3, the full variable domain is GAGVSQSPRYKVTKRGQDVTLRCDPISSHATLYWYQQALGQGPEFLTYFNYEAQPDKSGLPSDRFSAERPEGSISTLTIQRTEQRDSAMYRCASSFGKGYEQYFGPGTRLTVT.

Here the CDR3 DNA reads TGTGCCAGCAGCCGGGGGAATAGAGGGGAGCTGTTTTTT. This codes for CASSRGNRGELFF. The rearrangement uses TRBV7-6 and TRBJ2-2; TRBD2 is a possible D gene (6 bases). Deletions cut 5 bases from V and 8 bases from J, with 12 bases between. Per the germline V gene, CDR1 is SGHVS and CDR2 is FNYEAQ. The CDR3 runs to 13 residues.

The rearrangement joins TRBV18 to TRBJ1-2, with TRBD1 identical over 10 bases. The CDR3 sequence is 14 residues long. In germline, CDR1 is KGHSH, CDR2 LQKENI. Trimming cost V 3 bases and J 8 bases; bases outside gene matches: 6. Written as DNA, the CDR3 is TGTGCCAGCTCACCGGCGGACAGGGGGACGGGCTACACCTTC. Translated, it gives CASSPADRGTGYTF.

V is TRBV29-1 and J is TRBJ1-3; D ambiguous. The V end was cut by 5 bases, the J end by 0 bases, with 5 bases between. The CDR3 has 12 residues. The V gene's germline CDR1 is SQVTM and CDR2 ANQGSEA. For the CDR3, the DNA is TGCAGCGTTTGGGTCTCTGGAAACACCATATATTTT. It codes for CSVWVSGNTIYF.

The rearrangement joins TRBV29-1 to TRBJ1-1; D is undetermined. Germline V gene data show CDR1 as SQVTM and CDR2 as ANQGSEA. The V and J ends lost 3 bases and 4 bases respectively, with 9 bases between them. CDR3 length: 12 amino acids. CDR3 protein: CSVDIRGTEAFF. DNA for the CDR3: TGCAGCGTTGATATCCGGGGCACTGAAGCTTTCTTT. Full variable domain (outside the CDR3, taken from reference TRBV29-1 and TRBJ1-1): SAVISQKPSRDICQRGTSLTIQCQVDSQVTMMFWYRQQPGQSLTLIATANQGSEATYESGFVIDKFPISRPNLTFSTLTVSNMSPEDSSIYLCSVDIRGTEAFFGQGTRLTVV.

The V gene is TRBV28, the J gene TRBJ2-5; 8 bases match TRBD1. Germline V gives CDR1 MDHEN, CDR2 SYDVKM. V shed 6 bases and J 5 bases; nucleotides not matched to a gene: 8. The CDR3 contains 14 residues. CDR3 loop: CASSLPQGVETQYF. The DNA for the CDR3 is TGTGCCAGCAGCCTGCCACAGGGGGTTGAGACCCAGTACTTC.

In DNA form, the CDR3 reads TGTGCCAGCAGGGGATCCTCGCGCTCCTACAATGAGCAGTTCTTC. This encodes CASRGSSRSYNEQFF. V is TRBV13 and J is TRBJ2-1; D not certain. Trimming cost V 6 bases and J 0 bases, with 12 bases left between them. Germline-derived CDR1 and CDR2 are PRHDT and FYEKMQ (reference sequence). The CDR3 has 15 residues.

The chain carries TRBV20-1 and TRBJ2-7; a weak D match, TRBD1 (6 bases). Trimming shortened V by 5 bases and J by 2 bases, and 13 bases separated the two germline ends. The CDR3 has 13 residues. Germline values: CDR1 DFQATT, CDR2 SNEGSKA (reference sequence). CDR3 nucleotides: TGCAGTGCTCCGGACAGCTCACCCTACGAGCAGTACTTC. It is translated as CSAPDSSPYEQYF.

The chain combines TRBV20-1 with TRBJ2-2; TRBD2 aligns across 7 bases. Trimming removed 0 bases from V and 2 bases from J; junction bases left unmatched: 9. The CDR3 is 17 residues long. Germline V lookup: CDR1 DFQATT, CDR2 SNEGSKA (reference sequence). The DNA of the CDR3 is TGCAGTGCTAGAGATTCCGGGAGGAATCTAAACACCGGGGAGCTGTTTTTT. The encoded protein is CSARDSGRNLNTGELFF.

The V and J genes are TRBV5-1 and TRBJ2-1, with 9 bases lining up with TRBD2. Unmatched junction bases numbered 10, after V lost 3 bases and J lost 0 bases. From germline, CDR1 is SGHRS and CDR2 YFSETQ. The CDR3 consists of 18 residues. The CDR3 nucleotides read TGCGCCAGCAGCTCGCGGGAGGGCCAATCGAGCTCCTACAATGAGCAGTTCTTC. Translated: CASSSREGQSSSYNEQFF.

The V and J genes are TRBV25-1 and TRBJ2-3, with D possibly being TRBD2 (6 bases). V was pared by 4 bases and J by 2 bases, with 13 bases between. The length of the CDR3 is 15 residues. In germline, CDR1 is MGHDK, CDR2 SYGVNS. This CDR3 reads CASSGVLAPTDTQYF. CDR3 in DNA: TGTGCCAGCAGTGGGGTACTAGCCCCCACAGATACGCAGTATTTT.